The 15 T cell receptor beta chains listed next were all sequenced from one sample in a study of shared clonotypes between healthy human individuals. Repertoires were generated with immunoSEQ multiplex PCR, while TCRdb's copy carries only in-frame clones and drops some. This table holds about 600,000 clones, 95% to 98% found once. Sequenced sample: naive CD4+ T cells sorted from blood. The subset denotes: CD45RA+ positively selected. Receptors originate from a woman in her twenties or thirties in good health.

The chain has TRBV5-5 and TRBJ2-2; D call uncertain. Germline V gene data show CDR1 as SGHKS and CDR2 as YYEKEE (reference sequence). Trimming removed 7 bases from V and 7 bases from J, with 8 bases in between. The CDR3 consists of 11 residues. The CDR3 region is CASRTFGELFF. CDR3 nucleotide sequence: TGTGCCAGCCGAACGTTCGGGGAGCTGTTTTTT.

This chain joins TRBV19 and TRBJ2-3, with 7 nucleotides matching TRBD2. CDR3 length: 14 amino acids. The junction had 7 bases not matched to a gene; V was cut back by 1 base and J by 9 bases. Germline V CDR1 and CDR2: LNHDA, SQIVND (reference sequence). The CDR3 here is CASSIAREFVTQYF. The CDR3 DNA follows: TGTGCCAGTAGTATAGCGCGGGAGTTTGTGACGCAGTATTTT.

The chain links TRBV19 to TRBJ1-5; 9 nucleotides match TRBD1. Trimming removed 3 bases from V and 6 bases from J; junction bases left unmatched: 9. CDR1 is LNHDA, CDR2 SQIVND, per germline (reference sequence). This CDR3 has 16 amino acids. The CDR3: CASSITGGGGGQPQHF. CDR3 DNA: TGTGCCAGTAGTATTACAGGGGGCGGTGGCGGTCAGCCCCAGCATTTT.

In DNA form, the CDR3 reads TGTGCCAGTAGTCTGAGGACAGGGGTGTCCACTGAAGCTTTCTTT. It codes for CASSLRTGVSTEAFF. The V call is TRBV19, the J call TRBJ1-1; 9 positions match TRBD1. Germline CDR1 and CDR2: LNHDA and SQIVND (reference sequence). The CDR3 consists of 15 residues. V shed 5 bases and J 4 bases; nucleotides not matched to a gene: 8.

The chain carries TRBV4-2 and TRBJ2-5; possibly TRBD2 for D (6 bases). The germline V and J ends were trimmed by 0 bases and 6 bases, with 14 bases remaining between them. CDR1 is LGHNA, CDR2 YNFKEQ, per germline. There are 15 residues in the CDR3. The CDR3 sequence: CASSQEMTSPKTQYF. The CDR3 nucleotides read TGTGCCAGCAGCCAAGAAATGACTAGTCCTAAGACCCAGTACTTC.

The V gene is TRBV10-1, the J gene TRBJ2-5, with a tentative D call TRBD2 (6 bases). The CDR3 extends over 14 amino acids. Trimming left V 2 bases short and J 5 bases short, with 12 bases between. The germline CDR1 and CDR2 sequences are WNHNN and SYGVQD (reference sequence). The CDR3 DNA reads as TGCGCCAGCAGTGAGGCTAGCGCTCGGGAGACCCAGTACTTC. Translated, it gives CASSEASARETQYF.

This rearrangement joins TRBV29-1 to TRBJ1-1; D is unresolved. Trimming removed 0 bases from V and 3 bases from J, with 5 bases in between. This CDR3 region has 12 residues. The germline V gene has CDR1 SQVTM and CDR2 ANQGSEA. The CDR3 is CSVEELDTEAFF. The CDR3 DNA follows: TGCAGCGTTGAAGAGTTGGACACTGAAGCTTTCTTT.

The rearrangement joins TRBV19 to TRBJ1-2, with D perhaps matching TRBD1 (5 bases). The V and J ends lost 3 bases and 0 bases respectively, with 11 bases between them. CDR1 is LNHDA and CDR2 is SQIVND in the germline V gene (reference sequence). The CDR3 consists of 15 residues. The chain's CDR3 is CASSISRGTNYGYTF. CDR3 DNA: TGTGCCAGTAGTATTAGCCGGGGGACTAACTATGGCTACACCTTC.

The rearrangement joins TRBV18 to TRBJ2-7; 11 bases match TRBD1. Germline CDR1 reads KGHSH; CDR2 reads LQKENI. After removal of 3 bases from V and 6 bases from J, the junction contained 13 bases not matched to a gene. CDR3 length equals 17 residues. CDR3: CASSPEYWRTGGSEQYF. The CDR3 DNA follows: TGTGCCAGCTCACCGGAATACTGGAGGACAGGGGGCTCCGAGCAGTACTTC.

This chain connects TRBV10-3 to TRBJ2-3; no reliable D call. V was pared by 5 bases and J by 4 bases, with 7 bases between. This CDR3 contains 12 residues. Germline assignment: CDR1 ENHRY and CDR2 SYGVKD. CDR3 coding DNA: TGTGCCATCAGTACCGCAGCAGATACGCAGTATTTT. It codes for CAISTAADTQYF.

The rearrangement uses TRBV5-4 and TRBJ2-2, with D tentatively TRBD2 (6 bases). Trimming cost V 0 bases and J 7 bases, with 10 bases left between them. Germline loops: CDR1 SGHNT, CDR2 YYREEE (reference sequence). The CDR3 sequence is 14 residues long. The DNA for the CDR3 is TGTGCCAGCAGCTTGGCGGGAGTTGGCGGGGAGCTGTTTTTT. Translated: CASSLAGVGGELFF.

This clone was detected only once. This chain links TRBV5-1 with TRBJ2-7; TRBD2 matches at 9 bases. Germline V gene data show CDR1 as SGHRS and CDR2 as YFSETQ. V was clipped by 0 bases and J by 3 bases; unmatched bases: 7. This CDR3 comprises 16 residues. The CDR3 DNA reads TGCGCCAGCAGCTTGGATACTGCGGGAGGGGACTACGAGCAGTACTTC. This gives the protein CASSLDTAGGDYEQYF.

This sequence joins TRBV28 and TRBJ1-4; D call uncertain. V lost 3 bases to trimming and J lost 0 bases, with 5 bases between them. The CDR3 has 14 residues. Germline CDR1 is MDHEN and CDR2 is SYDVKM. CDR3 sequence reads: CASSLHTTNEKLFF. The DNA for the CDR3 is TGTGCCAGCAGTTTGCACACAACTAATGAAAAACTGTTTTTT. The variable domain in full, with the rest retrieved from reference TRBV28 and TRBJ1-4, is DVKVTQSSRYLVKRTGEKVFLECVQDMDHENMFWYRQDPGLGLRLIYFSYDVKMKEKGDIPEGYSVSREKKERFSLILESASTNQTSMYLCASSLHTTNEKLFFGSGTQLSVL.

CDR3 amino acids: CASSPQGSADTQYF. The CDR3 DNA sequence: TGTGCCAGCAGTCCACAAGGGTCGGCAGATACGCAGTATTTT. The chain carries TRBV2 and TRBJ2-3; D gene ambiguous. CDR3 length: 14 residues. The V gene lost 5 bases and the J gene lost 4 bases, with 13 bases spanning the gap. Germline CDR1 SNHLY, CDR2 FYNNEI. The whole variable domain, filled in from reference TRBV2 and TRBJ2-3, reads EPEVTQTPSHQVTQMGQEVILRCVPISNHLYFYWYRQILGQKVEFLVSFYNNEISEKSEIFDDQFSVERPDGSNFTLKIRSTKLEDSAMYFCASSPQGSADTQYFGPGTRLTVL.

The chain employs TRBV15 and TRBJ1-5; unclear D gene. V dropped 5 bases and J dropped 4 bases, with 6 bases sitting between them. This CDR3 is 12 amino acids long. The germline V gene has CDR1 LNHNV and CDR2 YYDKDF (reference sequence). The CDR3, as DNA: TGTGCCACCAGCGGAAGAAATCAGCCCCAGCATTTT. Protein product: CATSGRNQPQHF.